Listed below are T cell receptor beta chains from one sample, sequenced in a study of T-cell memory formation after mild COVID-19. TCRdb used MiXCR to reprocess the 5' RACE reads, holding one entry per CDR3 protein. The sample has about 190,000 distinct CDR3 sequences, about 18% seen once; the top ten hold 2.4%. The sample was PBMCs or a T cell subset sorted from them (not recorded which). The receptors come from an adult woman who had mild COVID-19 (a few samples of this study predate the infection). Cell type and time point are not known. The conserved cysteine and the conserved F or W are not part of the CDR3 here.

ASGLARTDLNTEAF,TRBV12-5,TRBJ1-1
ASRPRGEQY,TRBV2,TRBJ2-7
ASSNKNSGRRGPGELF,TRBV12-3/TRBV12-4,TRBJ2-2
ASSLARTGDDGYT,TRBV5-1,TRBJ1-2
ASSRGLGTVVTEAF,TRBV14,TRBJ1-1
ASSLPGLAEQF,TRBV11-3,TRBJ2-1
ASSLVDGVNEQF,TRBV5-1,TRBJ2-1
ASSQDPRQPQH,TRBV4-2,TRBJ1-5
SAADSLSETQY,TRBV20-1,TRBJ2-5
ASSFDRGRQPQH,TRBV12-3/TRBV12-4,TRBJ1-5
ASSGTEARPQH,TRBV6-1,TRBJ1-5
ASSLTPQGRYGYT,TRBV5-5,TRBJ1-2
ATSDPGTGYRNEQF,TRBV24-1,TRBJ2-1
ASSYGNEQY,TRBV11-1,TRBJ2-7
ASSLLALASSNEQF,TRBV7-9,TRBJ2-1
SARGPRGGEQY,TRBV20-1,TRBJ2-7
ASSQDLSTDTQY,TRBV4-3,TRBJ2-3
ASSLASSYNEQF,TRBV5-1,TRBJ2-1
ASSQGGEGQETQY,TRBV4-2,TRBJ2-5
ASSDGQGIYNSPLH,TRBV9,TRBJ1-6
ASSQDSGGMSNEQF,TRBV4-2,TRBJ2-1
ASSFNSGGVNEQY,TRBV12-3/TRBV12-4,TRBJ2-7
ASSGTPADYGYT,TRBV5-1,TRBJ1-2
ASSLGSGEAF,TRBV5-1,TRBJ1-1
ASRPTGGEAF,TRBV6-5,TRBJ1-1
ASSPLTGAGANVLT,TRBV6-6,TRBJ2-6
ASSSRGSGYNEQF,TRBV7-3,TRBJ2-1
ASSVAPGSSYEQY,TRBV9,TRBJ2-7
ASSLGQLGLGTNEKLF,TRBV5-1,TRBJ1-4
ASSIARDRPTLAKNIQY,TRBV19,TRBJ2-4
ASTTGTRWYEQY,TRBV12-3/TRBV12-4,TRBJ2-7
ASSQGGQITGELF,TRBV4-1,TRBJ2-2
ASSPLGQVEGTDTQY,TRBV19,TRBJ2-3
ASSLELGTQY,TRBV7-2,TRBJ2-3
AWHPGLAGVGPQY,TRBV30,TRBJ2-5
ASSFPTITDTQY,TRBV12-3/TRBV12-4,TRBJ2-3
ATSDPGRVGGYT,TRBV24-1,TRBJ1-2
ASTFSQGQGYT,TRBV7-9,TRBJ1-2
AWGRLGNQPQH,TRBV30,TRBJ1-5
ASSLISTGAYEQY,TRBV28,TRBJ2-7
ASILKRASGSNEQF,TRBV11-2,TRBJ2-1
ASSLSGGTGELF,TRBV5-1,TRBJ2-2
ASSPPQGGDYEQY,TRBV18,TRBJ2-7
SVEGLPGQGSDTQY,TRBV29-1,TRBJ2-3
ASSGGIDTEAF,TRBV7-3,TRBJ1-1
SARMPLNEKLF,TRBV20-1,TRBJ1-4
ASNPQVGGRRDTQY,TRBV11-2,TRBJ2-3
ASSQELGPSAGYT,TRBV4-1,TRBJ1-2
ASSQGDRGFFTEAF,TRBV3-1,TRBJ1-1
ASSLADGGNTEAF,TRBV7-6,TRBJ1-1
ASSVDPSVNYGYT,TRBV9,TRBJ1-2